The 17 T cell receptor beta chains reported below all come from one sample, sequenced in a study of Graves' ophthalmopathy and Graves' hyperthyroidism. RNA served as the template for amplifying TCR beta CDR3 regions. Investigators did first-round RT-PCR with HTBI primers, then second-round multiplex PCR. Via MiXCR, TCRdb re-called the multiplex PCR reads, giving one row per CDR3 protein. The table includes approximately 480,000 distinct CDR3 sequences, around 14% detected once. The specimen was blood. The receptors here all came from a woman aged 25 to 39 with Graves' ophthalmopathy.

This clonotype has just a few counts. The genes are TRBV11-2 and TRBJ1-1; possible D gene TRBD1, 5 bases. The germline V gene encodes CDR1 SGHAT and CDR2 FQNNGV. The CDR3 is 19 amino acids. V was cut by 5 bases and J by 1 base, with 26 bases left in between. The CDR3: CASSPNGPVLGRGNTEAFF. The CDR3, as DNA: TGTGCCAGCAGCCCCAACGGGCCGGTCCTTGGGAGGGGGAACACTGAAGCTTTCTTT. The complete variable domain, with remaining parts taken from reference TRBV11-2 and TRBJ1-1, reads EAGVAQSPRYKIIEKRQSVAFWCNPISGHATLYWYQQILGQGPKLLIQFQNNGVVDDSQLPKDRFSAERLKGVDSTLKIQPAKLEDSAVYLCASSPNGPVLGRGNTEAFFGQGTRLTVV.

The table lists this clonotype with a few counts. The rearrangement uses TRBV6-2 or TRBV6-3 and TRBJ1-1, with a weak D call TRBD1 (5 bases). V was pared by 3 bases and J by 4 bases, with 18 bases between. The V gene's germline CDR1 is MNHEY and CDR2 SVGEGT. The CDR3 has 16 residues. The CDR3 DNA sequence: TGTGCCAGCAGTTATTACAGGACCGCGCATAGCACTGAAGCTTTCTTT. It translates to CASSYYRTAHSTEAFF.

The sample holds many counts of this clonotype. This sequence joins TRBV28 and TRBJ2-7; 9 bases are a match to TRBD2. Per germline, CDR1 MDHEN and CDR2 SYDVKM. The junction had 12 bases not matched to a gene; V was cut back by 3 bases and J by 0 bases. The CDR3 runs 18 residues. The DNA for the CDR3 is TGTGCCAGCAGTTTGACGAGCGGGGGGTCTCACACCTCCTACGAGCAGTACTTC. This translates into CASSLTSGGSHTSYEQYF.

This clonotype was seen a few times. This chain links TRBV11-2 with TRBJ2-2, with 10 positions matching TRBD2. Trimming cost V 5 bases and J 5 bases; bases outside gene matches: 14. Per the germline V gene, CDR1 is SGHAT and CDR2 is FQNNGV. There are 18 residues in the CDR3. The CDR3 DNA reads as TGTGCCAGCAGCCCGAAGTTCCAGCGGGGGGGTTGGACCGGGGAGCTGTTTTTT. Amino acids: CASSPKFQRGGWTGELFF.

The chain combines TRBV20-1 with TRBJ2-7; 9 bases line up with TRBD1. V lost 1 base, J lost 5 bases, and 15 bases stayed unmatched. The CDR3 contains 17 residues. Looked up from germline, CDR1 is DFQATT and CDR2 is SNEGSKA (reference sequence). The CDR3 spells CSARAGQGSRGIHEQYF. The CDR3 nucleotides are TGCAGTGCTAGAGCGGGACAGGGTTCTCGGGGGATCCACGAGCAGTACTTC.

The chain has TRBV3-1 and TRBJ1-2, with TRBD1 identical over 9 bases. The CDR3 loop spans 15 amino acids. Trimming at V came to 0 bases and at J to 7 bases, leaving 6 bases not matched to a gene. Germline V gene data show CDR1 as LGHDT and CDR2 as YNNKEL (reference sequence). The CDR3 nucleotides read TGTGCCAGCAGCCAAGACCCCCTGGACAGGGGTGGCTACACCTTC. This translates into CASSQDPLDRGGYTF.

In its sample, this clonotype was seen a few times. The J gene is TRBJ1-2, the V gene TRBV6-7, with 7 nucleotides matching TRBD1. TRBV6-7 belongs to the ORF category, with a function that is uncertain. The CDR3 extends over 17 amino acids. The V segment lost 2 bases and the J segment 0 bases; nucleotides outside the gene matches: 9. DNA of the CDR3: TGTGCCAGCAGTTACCAACGCGGACAGGTGTCTAACTATGGCTACACCTTC. Protein: CASSYQRGQVSNYGYTF.

Written as DNA, the CDR3 is TGTGCCAGCAGCTTAGGCCGCCCCTATAGCAATCAGCCCCAGCATTTT. Amino acid sequence: CASSLGRPYSNQPQHF. The chain joins TRBV13 to TRBJ1-5; no clear D. The CDR3 length is 16 residues. V gave up 0 bases and J gave up 0 bases, with 9 bases separating them. CDR1 and CDR2 from the germline V gene are PRHDT and FYEKMQ (reference sequence).

This clonotype was seen many times. V and J are TRBV15 and TRBJ2-5, with 9 bases aligning to TRBD2. V lost 0 bases, J lost 6 bases, and 8 bases stayed unmatched. The V gene's germline CDR1 is LNHNV and CDR2 YYDKDF (reference sequence). The CDR3 totals 16 residues. CDR3 in DNA: TGTGCCACCAGCAGAGATCGTAGCGGGAGTAGGCAGACCCAGTACTTC. This sequence encodes CATSRDRSGSRQTQYF.

As for this clonotype: A much more abundant neighbour one base away suggests this may be a read error. The CDR3 protein is CASSPIYRGGNTEAFF. As DNA, the CDR3 is TGCGCCAGCAGCCCAATATACAGGGGAGGGAACACTGAAGCTTTCTTT. The chain couples TRBV4-1 to TRBJ1-1, with 7 bases matching TRBD1. J lost 1 base, V lost 4 bases, and 9 bases had no gene match. The germline V gene encodes CDR1 MGHRA and CDR2 YSYEKL. This CDR3 spans 16 amino acids.

Ten or more counts support this clonotype. The chain links TRBV28 to TRBJ2-5, with 7 positions matching TRBD2. J was trimmed by 5 bases and V by 5 bases; bases with no gene match: 14. Germline assignment: CDR1 MDHEN and CDR2 SYDVKM. The CDR3 has 16 residues. CDR3 in amino acids: CASSHTSGGVMETQYF. The CDR3 nucleotides read TGTGCCAGCAGTCATACCTCGGGGGGAGTCATGGAGACCCAGTACTTC.

This clonotype has a handful of counts. V usage is TRBV4-2 and J usage is TRBJ1-5, with 10 bases fitting TRBD1. This CDR3 region has 19 residues. J lost 6 bases, V lost 2 bases, and 16 bases had no gene match. Germline V gene lookup returns CDR1 LGHNA and CDR2 YNFKEQ. The CDR3 protein is CASSQILVPGQGYLQPQHF. DNA of the CDR3: TGTGCCAGCAGCCAAATACTCGTTCCGGGACAGGGGTATCTTCAGCCCCAGCATTTT.

This clonotype has a count of ten or more. This chain links TRBV2 with TRBJ1-3; D possibly corresponds to TRBD1 (6 bases). CDR1 and CDR2 from the germline V gene are SNHLY and FYNNEI. Trimming removed 8 bases at V and 2 bases at J, with 19 bases between. This CDR3 has 16 amino acids. CDR3 DNA: TGTGCCAGCGGCCCGCGGGGTGGGACACCTGGAAACACCATATATTTT. As protein: CASGPRGGTPGNTIYF. Based on the CDR3 plus reference TRBV2 and TRBJ1-3, the full variable domain is EPEVTQTPSHQVTQMGQEVILRCVPISNHLYFYWYRQILGQKVEFLVSFYNNEISEKSEIFDDQFSVERPDGSNFTLKIRSTKLEDSAMYFCASGPRGGTPGNTIYFGEGSWLTVV.

In regard to this clonotype: A junction end diverges from the germline sequence, so it may reflect a read error. The chain couples TRBV19 to TRBJ2-5; D gene ambiguous. Germline V lookup: CDR1 LNHDA, CDR2 SQIVND (reference sequence). The CDR3 is made up of 16 amino acids. The CDR3 here is CASSMQAYSPQESQYF. The CDR3 DNA is TGTGCCAGTAGTATGCAGGCGTACTCTCCACAAGAGAGCCAGTACTTC. The whole variable domain, filled in from reference TRBV19 and TRBJ2-5, reads DGGITQSPKYLFRKEGQNVTLSCEQNLNHDAMYWYRQDPGQGLRLIYYSQIVNDFQKGDIAEGYSVSREKKESFPLTVTSAQKNPTAFYLCASSMQAYSPQESQYFGPGTRLLVL.

This clonotype has a count of ten or more. The rearrangement uses TRBV6-1 and TRBJ2-4; D ambiguous. Germline CDR1 MNHNS, CDR2 SASEGT. CDR3 length: 18 amino acids. Trimming pared 3 bases from V and 1 base from J, leaving 19 bases between. The DNA of the CDR3 is TGTGCCAGCAGTGACGCTAACCGAACCCCCCTGGCCAAAAACATTCAGTACTTC. Protein: CASSDANRTPLAKNIQYF.

This sequence joins TRBV20-1 and TRBJ2-7; a weak D match, TRBD1 (7 bases). CDR1 DFQATT and CDR2 SNEGSKA come from the germline V gene (reference sequence). Trimming pared 1 base from V and 1 base from J, leaving 20 bases between. The CDR3 sequence is 17 residues long. The CDR3 nucleotides read TGCAGTGCTAGAGCGGAAGGCGGGACAGCCCTATCCTACGAGCAGTACTTC. Its protein product is CSARAEGGTALSYEQYF.

This clonotype was seen ten or more times. Here the CDR3 reads CASSSTGSYGNQPQHF. DNA for the CDR3: TGTGCCAGCAGCTCCACCGGATCTTACGGCAATCAGCCCCAGCATTTT. The chain carries TRBV28 and TRBJ1-5; no clear D. The CDR3 loop spans 16 amino acids. Trimming stripped 6 bases from V and 2 bases from J, with 17 bases between. Germline V gives CDR1 MDHEN, CDR2 SYDVKM.